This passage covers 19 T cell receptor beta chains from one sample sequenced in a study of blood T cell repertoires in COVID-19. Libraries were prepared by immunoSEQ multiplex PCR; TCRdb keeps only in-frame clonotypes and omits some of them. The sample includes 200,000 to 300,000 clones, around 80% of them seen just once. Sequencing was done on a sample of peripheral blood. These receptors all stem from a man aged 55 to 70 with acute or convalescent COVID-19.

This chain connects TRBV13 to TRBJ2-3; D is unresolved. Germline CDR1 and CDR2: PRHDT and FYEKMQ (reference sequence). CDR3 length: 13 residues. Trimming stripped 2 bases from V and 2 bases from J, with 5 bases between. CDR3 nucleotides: TGTGCCAGCAGCTTATCGTTCACAGATACGCAGTATTTT. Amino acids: CASSLSFTDTQYF.

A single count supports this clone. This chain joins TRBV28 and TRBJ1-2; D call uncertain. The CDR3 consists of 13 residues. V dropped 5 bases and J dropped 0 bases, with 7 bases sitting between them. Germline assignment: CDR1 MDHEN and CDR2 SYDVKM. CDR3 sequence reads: CASSDPANYGYTF. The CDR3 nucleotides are TGTGCCAGCAGTGATCCAGCTAACTATGGCTACACCTTC.

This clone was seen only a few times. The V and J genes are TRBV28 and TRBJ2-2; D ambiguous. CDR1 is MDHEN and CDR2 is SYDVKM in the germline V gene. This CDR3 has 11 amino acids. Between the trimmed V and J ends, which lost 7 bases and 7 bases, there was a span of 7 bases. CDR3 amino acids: CASKTGGELFF. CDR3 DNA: TGTGCCAGCAAAACGGGCGGGGAGCTGTTTTTT.

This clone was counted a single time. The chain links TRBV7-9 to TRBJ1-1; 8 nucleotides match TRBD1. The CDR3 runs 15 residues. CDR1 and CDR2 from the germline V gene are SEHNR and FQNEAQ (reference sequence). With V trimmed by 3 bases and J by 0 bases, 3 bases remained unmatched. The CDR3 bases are TGTGCCAGCAGCTTTCCAGGGGGCGTGAACACTGAAGCTTTCTTT. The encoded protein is CASSFPGGVNTEAFF.

CDR3 nucleotides: TGTGCCAGCAGCTTTGCGCTTTACGGCACAGATACGCAGTATTTT. Its protein is CASSFALYGTDTQYF. J is TRBJ2-3 and V is TRBV7-9, with D hard to call. CDR1 is SEHNR and CDR2 is FQNEAQ in the germline V gene (reference sequence). The CDR3 has 15 amino acids. Trimming left V 3 bases short and J 1 base short, with 11 bases between.

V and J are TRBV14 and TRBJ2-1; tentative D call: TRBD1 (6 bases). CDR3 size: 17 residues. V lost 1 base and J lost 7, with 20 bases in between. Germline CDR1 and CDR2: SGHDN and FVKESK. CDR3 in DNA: TGTGCCAGCAGCCAAGCTACAGGGTCGACGTTTAGGAATGAGCAGTTCTTC. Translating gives CASSQATGSTFRNEQFF.

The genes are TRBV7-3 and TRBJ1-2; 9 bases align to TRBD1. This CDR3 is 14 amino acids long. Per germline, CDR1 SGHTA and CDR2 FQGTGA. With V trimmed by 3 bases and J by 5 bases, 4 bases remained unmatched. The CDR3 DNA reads TGTGCCAGCAGCTTGACAGGGGGGCCTTATGGCTACACCTTC. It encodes CASSLTGGPYGYTF.

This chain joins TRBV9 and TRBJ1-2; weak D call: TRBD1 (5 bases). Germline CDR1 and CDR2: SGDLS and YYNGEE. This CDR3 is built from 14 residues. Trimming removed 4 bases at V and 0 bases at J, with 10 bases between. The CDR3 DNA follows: TGTGCCAGCAGCCGGGGGGATACTAACTATGGCTACACCTTC. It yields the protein CASSRGDTNYGYTF.

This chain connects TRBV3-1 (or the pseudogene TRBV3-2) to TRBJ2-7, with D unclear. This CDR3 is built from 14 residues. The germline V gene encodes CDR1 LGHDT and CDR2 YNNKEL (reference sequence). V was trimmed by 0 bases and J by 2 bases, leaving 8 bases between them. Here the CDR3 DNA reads TGTGCCAGCAGCCAAGATGGTCGGGCCTACGAGCAGTACTTC. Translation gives CASSQDGRAYEQYF.

This CDR3 is CASSQEPRNEQFF. CDR3 bases: TGCGCCAGCAGCCAAGAGCCCCGGAATGAGCAGTTCTTC. The chain links TRBV4-3 to TRBJ2-1; no firm D call. The CDR3 has 13 residues. The germline gives CDR1 LGHNA, CDR2 YSLEER. The V end was cut by 0 bases, the J end by 7 bases, with 7 bases between.

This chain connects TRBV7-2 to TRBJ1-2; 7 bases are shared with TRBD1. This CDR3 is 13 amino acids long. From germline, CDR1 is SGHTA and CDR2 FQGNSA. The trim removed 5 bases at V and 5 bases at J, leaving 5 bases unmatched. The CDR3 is CASSTGTAYGYTF. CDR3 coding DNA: TGTGCCAGCAGCACAGGGACAGCTTATGGCTACACCTTC.

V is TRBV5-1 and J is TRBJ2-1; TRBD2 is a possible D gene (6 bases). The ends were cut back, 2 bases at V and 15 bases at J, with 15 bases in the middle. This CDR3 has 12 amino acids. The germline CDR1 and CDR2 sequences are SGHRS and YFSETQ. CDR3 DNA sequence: TGCGCCAGCAGCTTTGTGGGGGAGGACGGGTTCTTC. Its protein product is CASSFVGEDGFF.

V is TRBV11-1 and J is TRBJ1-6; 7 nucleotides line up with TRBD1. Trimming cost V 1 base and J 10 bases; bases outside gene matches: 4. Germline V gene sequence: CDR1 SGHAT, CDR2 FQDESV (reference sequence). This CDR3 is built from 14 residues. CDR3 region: CASSLGRGRSPLHF. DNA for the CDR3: TGTGCCAGCAGCTTAGGCAGGGGGAGATCACCCCTCCACTTT.

This chain's CDR3 is CASGTHSTDTQYF. CDR3 DNA: TGTGCCAGCGGGACTCATAGCACAGATACGCAGTATTTT. The J gene is TRBJ2-3, the V gene TRBV2; perhaps TRBD2 as D (6 bases). The germline V and J ends were trimmed by 8 bases and 0 bases, with 9 bases remaining between them. CDR1 and CDR2 from the germline V gene are SNHLY and FYNNEI. The CDR3 sequence is 13 residues long.

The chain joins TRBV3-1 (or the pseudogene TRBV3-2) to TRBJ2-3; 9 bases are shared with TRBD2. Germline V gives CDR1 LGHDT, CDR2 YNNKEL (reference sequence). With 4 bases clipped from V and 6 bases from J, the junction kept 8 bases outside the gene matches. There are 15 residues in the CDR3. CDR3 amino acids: CASSPTAGGPDTQYF. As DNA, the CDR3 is TGTGCCAGCAGCCCCACCGCGGGGGGGCCGGATACGCAGTATTTT.

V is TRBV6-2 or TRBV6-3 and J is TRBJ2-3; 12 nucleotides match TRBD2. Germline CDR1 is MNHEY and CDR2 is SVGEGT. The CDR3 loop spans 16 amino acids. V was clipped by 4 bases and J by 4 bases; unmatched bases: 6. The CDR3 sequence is CASSSLTSGSPDTQYF. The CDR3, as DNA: TGTGCCAGCAGTTCATTGACTAGCGGGAGCCCAGATACGCAGTATTTT.

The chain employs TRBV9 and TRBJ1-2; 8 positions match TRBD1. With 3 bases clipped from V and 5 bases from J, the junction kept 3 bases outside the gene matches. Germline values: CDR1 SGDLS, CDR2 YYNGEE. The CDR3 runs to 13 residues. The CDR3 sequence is CASSGTGSYGYTF. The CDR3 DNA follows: TGTGCCAGCAGCGGGACAGGGTCGTATGGCTACACCTTC.

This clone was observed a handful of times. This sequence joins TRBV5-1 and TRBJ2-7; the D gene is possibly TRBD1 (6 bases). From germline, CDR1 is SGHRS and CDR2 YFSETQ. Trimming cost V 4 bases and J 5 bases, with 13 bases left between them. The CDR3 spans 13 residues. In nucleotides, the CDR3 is TGCGCCAGCAGCAAGGGACACAGGGACGAGCAGTACTTC. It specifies CASSKGHRDEQYF.

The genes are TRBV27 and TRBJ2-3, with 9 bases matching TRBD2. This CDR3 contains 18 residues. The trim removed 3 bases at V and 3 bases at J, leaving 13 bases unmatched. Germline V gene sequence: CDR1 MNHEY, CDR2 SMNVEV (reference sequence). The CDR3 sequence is CASSLWGLARARTDTQYF. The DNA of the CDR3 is TGTGCCAGCAGTTTGTGGGGACTAGCTCGGGCACGAACAGATACGCAGTATTTT.